The T cell receptor (beta chain) described here comes from a study of T cells in Graves' hyperthyroidism and ophthalmopathy. Study overall: Before any treatment, at initial diagnosis, peripheral blood was collected.

Regions amplified from RNA transcripts were the TCR beta CDR3 regions. RT-PCR in the first round (using the HTBI primer set) targeted the TCR CDR3. TCRdb re-called the multiplex PCR reads with MiXCR, one entry per CDR3 protein. This table holds about 500,000 distinct CDR3 sequences, roughly 17% found once. The CDR3 loop spans 15 amino acids. CDR1 and CDR2 (germline): SGDLS, YYNGEE. V trimming: 4 bases; J trimming: 1 base; junction bases outside the gene matches: 7. This clonotype was seen a few times. Its antigen is unidentified. Study observations and caveats: Most thyroid clonotypes expanded above 0.001 were also detected in blood.

The receptor was isolated from a woman aged 18-29 years with Graves' ophthalmopathy. The genes are TRBV9 and TRBJ1-2, with TRBD1 identical over 7 bases. Sequenced input: blood. The DNA of the CDR3 is TGTGCCAGCAGCACCCGGACAGGCGATAACTATGGCTACACCTTC. Its protein is CASSTRTGDNYGYTF.